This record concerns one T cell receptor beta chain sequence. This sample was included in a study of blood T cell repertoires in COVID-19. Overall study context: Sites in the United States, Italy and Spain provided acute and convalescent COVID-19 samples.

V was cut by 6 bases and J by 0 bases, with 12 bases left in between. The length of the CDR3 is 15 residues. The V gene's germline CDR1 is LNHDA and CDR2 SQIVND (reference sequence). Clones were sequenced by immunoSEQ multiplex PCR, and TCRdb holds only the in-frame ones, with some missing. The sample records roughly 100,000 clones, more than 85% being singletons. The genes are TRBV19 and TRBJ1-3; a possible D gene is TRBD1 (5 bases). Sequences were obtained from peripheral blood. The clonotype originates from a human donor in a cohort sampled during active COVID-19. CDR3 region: CASSTGLSSGNTIYF. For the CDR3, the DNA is TGTGCCAGTAGCACAGGCTTAAGCTCTGGAAACACCATATATTTT.